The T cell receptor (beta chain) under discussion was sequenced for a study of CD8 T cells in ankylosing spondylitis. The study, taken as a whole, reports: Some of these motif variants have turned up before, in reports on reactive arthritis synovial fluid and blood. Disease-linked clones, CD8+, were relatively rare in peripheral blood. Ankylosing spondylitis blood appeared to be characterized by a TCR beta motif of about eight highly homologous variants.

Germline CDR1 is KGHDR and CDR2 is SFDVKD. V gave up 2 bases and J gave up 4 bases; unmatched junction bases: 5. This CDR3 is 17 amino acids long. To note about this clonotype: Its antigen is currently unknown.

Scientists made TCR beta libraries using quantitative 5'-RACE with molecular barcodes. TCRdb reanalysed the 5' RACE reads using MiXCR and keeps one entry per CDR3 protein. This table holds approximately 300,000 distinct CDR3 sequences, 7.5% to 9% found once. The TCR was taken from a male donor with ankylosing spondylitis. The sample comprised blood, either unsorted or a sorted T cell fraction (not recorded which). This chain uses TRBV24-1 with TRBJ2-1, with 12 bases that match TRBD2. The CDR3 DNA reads TGTGCCACCAGTGATTCTCGACTAGCGGGAGTATACAATGAGCAGTTCTTC. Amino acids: CATSDSRLAGVYNEQFF.